This section outlines one TCR beta chain sequence together with its context. The CDR3 is made up of 14 amino acids. Trimming cost V 5 bases and J 5 bases; bases outside gene matches: 7. Germline lookup yields CDR1 SGHNT and CDR2 YYREEE (reference sequence). These data are taken from a study of blood T cell repertoires in COVID-19. Overall study context: PBMCs, B-cell-depleted T cells, or T cells provided the cDNA or gDNA that made up the material.

Method: immunoSEQ multiplex PCR; TCRdb's copy keeps in-frame clones and lacks some. The data hold around 120,000 clones, with about 86% observed a single time. The source of this sequence is a woman in her forties or fifties with active or convalescent COVID-19. Sequences were obtained from peripheral blood. V is TRBV5-4 and J is TRBJ2-5, with 9 bases identical to TRBD1. CDR3 sequence: CASSSDRGAETQYF. CDR3 coding DNA: TGTGCCAGCAGTTCCGACAGGGGGGCGGAGACCCAGTACTTC.